The 29 T cell receptor beta chains given below trace back to one sample, sequenced in a study of T-cell reconstitution after alpha-beta-depleted transplantation in children. Library preparation (for TCRbeta) was performed with unique molecular identifiers. From the PCR reads, TCRdb called clonotypes with MiXCR, one entry per CDR3 protein. Altogether 240,000 or so distinct CDR3 sequences are present, 6.5% to 10% being singletons, with the ten largest covering roughly 6%. The starting material was PBMCs, mostly from graft donor cells, obtained 180 days after TCRalphabeta/CD19-depleted stem cell transplant. The receptor source for this set is a male patient aged 10-17 years who had a stem cell transplant for acute lymphoblastic leukemia, so the T cells may come from the graft donor.

This clonotype was picked up many times. The V call is TRBV7-9, the J call TRBJ2-1; 7 bases map to TRBD2. J lost 7 bases, V lost 1 base, and 7 bases had no gene match. The CDR3 has 15 amino acids. Per germline, CDR1 SEHNR and CDR2 FQNEAQ (reference sequence). The CDR3 loop is CASSLVPGAGNEQFF. The CDR3 DNA is TGTGCCAGCAGCTTAGTCCCGGGAGCGGGAAATGAGCAGTTCTTC.

The chain employs TRBV28 and TRBJ1-6; D is possibly TRBD1 (5 bases). CDR3 length: 14 residues. Looked up from germline, CDR1 is MDHEN and CDR2 is SYDVKM. Trimming took 3 bases from V and 6 from J, leaving 9 bases between them. The CDR3 protein is CASSLLGVNSPLHF. CDR3 sequence (DNA): TGTGCCAGCAGTTTGCTGGGGGTTAATTCACCCCTCCACTTT.

This clonotype was detected ten times or more. The chain is built from TRBV12-3 or TRBV12-4 and TRBJ1-2, with 9 bases fitting TRBD1. This CDR3 is built from 14 residues. V lost 3 bases, J lost 6 bases, and 5 bases stayed unmatched. CDR3: CASSFLGQGDGYTF. CDR3 sequence (DNA): TGTGCCAGCAGTTTTTTGGGACAGGGCGATGGCTACACCTTC.

This clonotype was seen ten or more times. The chain has TRBV5-6 and TRBJ1-6, with TRBD1 as a possible D gene (6 bases). Trimming removed 4 bases from V and 9 bases from J, with 17 bases in between. This CDR3 is built from 15 residues. Germline lookup yields CDR1 SGHDT and CDR2 YYEEEE. The CDR3 nucleotides are TGTGCCAGCAGCACAGGGCCTAAAGCAGGTTCACCCCTCCACTTT. Amino acids: CASSTGPKAGSPLHF.

This chain links TRBV20-1 with TRBJ2-7; 7 nucleotides line up with TRBD2. V was clipped by 8 bases and J by 6 bases; unmatched bases: 13. This CDR3 contains 13 residues. CDR1 DFQATT and CDR2 SNEGSKA come from the germline V gene (reference sequence). The CDR3 DNA reads as TGCAGTCCCGGGGCAGCGGGGAAGGGCGAGCAGTACTTC. Its protein is CSPGAAGKGEQYF.

This clonotype has at least ten counts. The J gene is TRBJ1-1, the V gene TRBV7-8; the D is unclear. CDR1 is SGHVS and CDR2 is FQNEAQ in the germline V gene. V dropped 5 bases and J dropped 3 bases, with 10 bases sitting between them. There are 13 residues in the CDR3. Here the CDR3 DNA reads TGTGCCAGCAGCATACTAGTGGACACTGAAGCTTTCTTT. Amino acid sequence: CASSILVDTEAFF. Looking up the rest from reference TRBV7-8 and TRBJ1-1 gives the full variable domain: GAGVSQSPRYKVAKRGQDVALRCDPISGHVSLFWYQQALGQGPEFLTYFQNEAQLDKSGLPSDRFFAERPEGSVSTLKIQRTQQEDSAVYLCASSILVDTEAFFGQGTRLTVV.

This clonotype was recorded a few times. The chain combines TRBV20-1 with TRBJ2-7; D is possibly TRBD2 (6 bases). The CDR3 spans 15 residues. V was clipped by 7 bases and J by 7 bases, with 26 bases between them. Per germline, CDR1 DFQATT and CDR2 SNEGSKA (reference sequence). Written as DNA, the CDR3 is TGCAGTGTGGTCAGGGTTTTGGGACTGGGAGGAGAGCAGTACTTC. It is translated as CSVVRVLGLGGEQYF.

This clonotype was seen at least ten times. This sequence joins TRBV5-6 and TRBJ2-5, with 15 bases lining up with TRBD2. This CDR3 is 18 amino acids long. With 2 bases clipped from V and 4 bases from J, the junction kept 9 bases outside the gene matches. Germline loops: CDR1 SGHDT, CDR2 YYEEEE. The CDR3 DNA is TGTGCCAGCAGCTTCTACGTCCCGGGACTAGCGGGAGGAGAGACCCAGTACTTC. Translation: CASSFYVPGLAGGETQYF.

This clonotype was seen ten or more times. The chain couples TRBV4-3 to TRBJ1-5; maybe TRBD1 (5 bases). Germline V CDR1 and CDR2: LGHNA, YSLEER. This CDR3 spans 16 amino acids. Trimming took off 0 bases at V and 3 bases at J, with 12 bases between the two ends. The chain's CDR3 is CASSQDWGNDNQPQHF. The CDR3 DNA follows: TGCGCCAGCAGCCAAGATTGGGGGAATGACAATCAGCCCCAGCATTTT.

This clonotype was picked up many times. V gene TRBV14 combines with J gene TRBJ2-1; D not resolved. Deletions cut 1 base from V and 12 bases from J, with 13 bases between. This CDR3 spans 13 amino acids. Germline values: CDR1 SGHDN, CDR2 FVKESK. CDR3 sequence reads: CASSQVGKPGQFF. In DNA form, the CDR3 reads TGTGCCAGCAGCCAAGTTGGCAAACCCGGGCAGTTCTTC. Combining the CDR3 with reference TRBV14 and TRBJ2-1 gives the whole variable domain EAGVTQFPSHSVIEKGQTVTLRCDPISGHDNLYWYRRVMGKEIKFLLHFVKESKQDESGMPNNRFLAERTGGTYSTLKVQPAELEDSGVYFCASSQVGKPGQFFGPGTRLTVL.

Note on this clonotype: This could be a read error, since a much larger clone is one nucleotide away. The rearrangement joins TRBV3-1 to TRBJ2-7; D unclear. The germline V gene encodes CDR1 LGHDT and CDR2 YNNKEL (reference sequence). CDR3 size: 14 residues. CDR3 sequence reads: CASSAGVLSYQQYF. The CDR3 region has the DNA TGTGCCAGCAGCGCAGGAGTGCTCTCCTACCAGCAGTACTTC.

This clonotype occurred many times. The V call is TRBV27, the J call TRBJ2-2, with 14 bases lining up with TRBD2. CDR1 and CDR2 from the germline V gene are MNHEY and SMNVEV (reference sequence). The CDR3 is made up of 16 amino acids. Trimming at V came to 4 bases and at J to 6 bases, leaving 4 bases not matched to a gene. CDR3 bases: TGTGCCAGCAGTTCCCCGACTAGCGGGAGGGCCGGGGAGCTGTTTTTT. It specifies CASSSPTSGRAGELFF.

The chain is built from TRBV4-1 and TRBJ1-4; D is ambiguous. CDR1 is MGHRA, CDR2 YSYEKL, per germline. The CDR3 runs to 19 residues. The V gene lost 0 bases and the J gene lost 0 bases, with 17 bases spanning the gap. CDR3 in DNA: TGCGCCAGCAGCCAAGAGCGGGGTGTCACACGCTCAACTAATGAAAAACTGTTTTTT. Translating gives CASSQERGVTRSTNEKLFF.

The J gene is TRBJ2-5, the V gene TRBV7-9; 9 bases are shared with TRBD1. In germline, CDR1 is SEHNR, CDR2 FQNEAQ (reference sequence). V lost 5 bases and J lost 4; bases outside the gene matches: 11. CDR3 length: 16 residues. The CDR3 region is CASSPGTGRRAETQYF. The CDR3 DNA is TGTGCCAGCAGCCCGGGGACAGGGCGTCGGGCAGAGACCCAGTACTTC.

There are many counts of this clonotype. CDR3 sequence: CASSLAEGQGAFF. The CDR3 bases are TGCGCCAGCAGCTTGGCCGAGGGACAGGGGGCTTTCTTT. This chain connects TRBV5-1 to TRBJ1-1, with 10 bases fitting TRBD1. J was trimmed by 11 bases and V by 0 bases; bases with no gene match: 4. Germline V CDR1 and CDR2: SGHRS, YFSETQ. The CDR3 covers 13 residues.

The table lists this clonotype with many counts. This sequence joins TRBV5-6 and TRBJ2-1; 7 bases are a match to TRBD2. The germline gives CDR1 SGHDT, CDR2 YYEEEE. The CDR3 sequence is 15 residues long. V was clipped by 4 bases and J by 7 bases; unmatched bases: 11. This CDR3 reads CASSGSGVRWNEQFF. CDR3 coding DNA: TGTGCCAGCAGCGGAAGCGGGGTAAGATGGAATGAGCAGTTCTTC.

There are many counts of this clonotype. The genes are TRBV7-9 and TRBJ2-4; D uncertain. The CDR3 has 15 residues. Germline V gene sequence: CDR1 SEHNR, CDR2 FQNEAQ (reference sequence). V shed 3 bases and J shed 6 bases, with 15 bases lying between them. CDR3 sequence (DNA): TGTGCCAGCAGCTTCCCCGGTCATTACCCAAACATTCAGTACTTC. Translation: CASSFPGHYPNIQYF.

This clonotype was recorded many times. This chain uses TRBV13 with TRBJ1-6, with D tentatively TRBD1 (6 bases). This CDR3 region has 11 residues. V was shortened by 5 bases and J by 16 bases, with 12 bases between the two germline ends. Germline-derived CDR1 and CDR2 are PRHDT and FYEKMQ (reference sequence). CDR3 DNA sequence: TGTGCCAGCAGCCTAAACAGGGAACTCCACTTT. This codes for CASSLNRELHF.

This clonotype was seen at least ten times. CDR3 residues: CASNRDSFLYGYTF. In DNA form, the CDR3 reads TGTGCCAGCAACCGGGACAGCTTCTTGTATGGCTACACCTTC. The gene calls are TRBV11-2 and TRBJ1-2, with 7 bases aligning to TRBD1. With 7 bases clipped from V and 5 bases from J, the junction kept 10 bases outside the gene matches. From germline, CDR1 is SGHAT and CDR2 FQNNGV. CDR3 length equals 14 residues.

This clonotype came up many times. The chain couples TRBV28 to TRBJ2-7, with 10 bases fitting TRBD2. The CDR3 is 15 amino acids. Germline loops: CDR1 MDHEN, CDR2 SYDVKM. The V gene end was trimmed by 3 bases and the J gene end by 5 bases; junction bases not matched to a gene: 7. The CDR3: CASSLDKSGRDEQYF. The CDR3 coding sequence is TGTGCCAGCAGTTTGGATAAAAGCGGGAGGGACGAGCAGTACTTC.

This clonotype turned up a few times. In DNA, the CDR3 is TGTGCCAGCAGCCACCCCCTCCGGGACAGGCATTACGAAGCTTTCTTT. Encoded protein: CASSHPLRDRHYEAFF. The rearrangement uses TRBV14 and TRBJ1-1, with 8 bases that match TRBD1. The CDR3 is 16 residues long. The ends lost 3 bases at V and 8 bases at J; junction bases unmatched: 14. CDR1 SGHDN and CDR2 FVKESK come from the germline V gene.

This clonotype was seen ten or more times. J is TRBJ2-7 and V is TRBV5-1, with unresolved D. Between the trimmed V and J ends, which lost 4 bases and 6 bases, there was a span of 14 bases. Germline V gene data show CDR1 as SGHRS and CDR2 as YFSETQ. CDR3 length: 13 residues. CDR3 DNA sequence: TGCGCCAGCAGCCGGACCCCGGGCGGCGAGCAGTACTTC. Translated, it gives CASSRTPGGEQYF.

The sample holds many counts of this clonotype. The chain joins TRBV28 to TRBJ1-4; D is possibly TRBD1 (6 bases). The CDR3 has 13 amino acids. Germline values: CDR1 MDHEN, CDR2 SYDVKM. The CDR3 DNA reads as TGTGCGGGGGGCTCTGCAACTAATGAAAAACTGTTTTTT. Amino acids: CAGGSATNEKLFF.

Ten or more counts support this clonotype. The chain has TRBV7-9 and TRBJ2-2; D not certain. Germline lookup yields CDR1 SEHNR and CDR2 FQNEAQ (reference sequence). The CDR3 covers 14 residues. V was clipped by 1 base and J by 3 bases, with 6 bases between them. The CDR3 DNA is TGTGCCAGCAGCTTAGGGGGTTACACCGGGGAGCTGTTTTTT. It yields the protein CASSLGGYTGELFF. Supplemented by reference TRBV7-9 and TRBJ2-2, the full variable domain reads DTGVSQNPRHKITKRGQNVTFRCDPISEHNRLYWYRQTLGQGPEFLTYFQNEAQLEKSRLLSDRFSAERPKGSFSTLEIQRTEQGDSAMYLCASSLGGYTGELFFGEGSRLTVL.

There are many counts of this clonotype. This sequence joins TRBV18 and TRBJ2-7; 8 bases fit TRBD2. CDR1 and CDR2 from the germline V gene are KGHSH and LQKENI. Trimming cost V 0 bases and J 3 bases; bases outside gene matches: 4. The CDR3 extends over 15 amino acids. The DNA of the CDR3 is TGTGCCAGCTCACCACCGCTGGCGGGGGGCTACGAGCAGTACTTC. Translating it yields CASSPPLAGGYEQYF. Supplemented by reference TRBV18 and TRBJ2-7, the full variable domain reads NAGVMQNPRHLVRRRGQEARLRCSPMKGHSHVYWYRQLPEEGLKFMVYLQKENIIDESGMPKERFSAEFPKEGPSILRIQQVVRGDSAAYFCASSPPLAGGYEQYFGPGTRLTVT.

This clonotype has a count of ten or more. The chain carries TRBV20-1 and TRBJ2-7; 9 nucleotides agree with TRBD2. The CDR3 totals 14 residues. In germline, CDR1 is DFQATT, CDR2 SNEGSKA (reference sequence). V shed 6 bases and J 3 bases; nucleotides not matched to a gene: 9. CDR3 DNA sequence: TGCAGTGCCAGACTAGCGGCTCTACGCTACGAGCAGTACTTC. Translation gives CSARLAALRYEQYF.

The sample holds many counts of this clonotype. V is TRBV11-2 and J is TRBJ2-3; perhaps TRBD2 as D (5 bases). The CDR3 runs 14 residues. The germline V and J ends were trimmed by 0 bases and 11 bases, with 15 bases remaining between them. The germline gives CDR1 SGHAT, CDR2 FQNNGV. CDR3 nucleotides: TGTGCCAGCAGCTTAGAGCCCCTCGGGATACAGCAGTATTTT. Its translation: CASSLEPLGIQQYF.

This clonotype came up many times. The chain is built from TRBV20-1 and TRBJ1-2; D unclear. Trimming cost V 6 bases and J 8 bases, with 16 bases left between them. From germline, CDR1 is DFQATT and CDR2 SNEGSKA (reference sequence). This CDR3 has 12 amino acids. The CDR3 nucleotides are TGCAGTGCGCCCGCGCAGGAGGAGGGCTACACCTTC. Translated: CSAPAQEEGYTF.

This clonotype appeared many times. The chain links TRBV9 to TRBJ2-1; 15 bases fit TRBD2. The CDR3 extends over 15 amino acids. CDR1 and CDR2 from the germline V gene are SGDLS and YYNGEE. Trimming cost V 4 bases and J 6 bases; bases outside gene matches: 2. CDR3 in DNA: TGTGCCAGCAGCCGGGGACTAGCGGGAGGCAATGAGCAGTTCTTC. Translating gives CASSRGLAGGNEQFF.